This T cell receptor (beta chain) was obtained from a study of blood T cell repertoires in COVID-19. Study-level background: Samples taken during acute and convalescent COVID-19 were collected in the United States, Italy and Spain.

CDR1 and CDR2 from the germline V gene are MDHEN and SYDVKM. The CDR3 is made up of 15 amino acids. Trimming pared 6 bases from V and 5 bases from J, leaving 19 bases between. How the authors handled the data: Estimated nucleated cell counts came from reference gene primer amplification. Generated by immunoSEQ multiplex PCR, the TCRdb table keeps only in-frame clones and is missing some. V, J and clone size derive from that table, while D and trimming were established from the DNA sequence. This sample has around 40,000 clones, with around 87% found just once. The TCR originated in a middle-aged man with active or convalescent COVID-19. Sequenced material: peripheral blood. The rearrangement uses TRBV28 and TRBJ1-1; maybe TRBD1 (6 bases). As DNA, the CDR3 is TGTGCCAGCAGGGCGGGGGGGCGAATTGAGACTGAAGCTTTCTTT. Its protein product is CASRAGGRIETEAFF. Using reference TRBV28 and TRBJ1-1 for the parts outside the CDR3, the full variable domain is DVKVTQSSRYLVKRTGEKVFLECVQDMDHENMFWYRQDPGLGLRLIYFSYDVKMKEKGDIPEGYSVSREKKERFSLILESASTNQTSMYLCASRAGGRIETEAFFGQGTRLTVV.